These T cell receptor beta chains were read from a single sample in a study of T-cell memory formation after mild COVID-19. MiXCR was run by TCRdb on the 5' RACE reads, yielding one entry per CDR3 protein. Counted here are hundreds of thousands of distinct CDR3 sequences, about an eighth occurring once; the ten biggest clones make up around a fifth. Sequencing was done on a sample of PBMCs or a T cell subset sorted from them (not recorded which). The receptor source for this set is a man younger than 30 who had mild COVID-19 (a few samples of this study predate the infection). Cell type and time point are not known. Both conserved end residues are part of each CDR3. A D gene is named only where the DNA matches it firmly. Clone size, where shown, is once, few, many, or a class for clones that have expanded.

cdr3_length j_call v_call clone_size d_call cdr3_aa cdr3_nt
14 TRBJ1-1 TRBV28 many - CASSLYQVVGEAFF TGTGCCAGCAGTTTATACCAAGTTGTGGGAGAAGCTTTCTTT
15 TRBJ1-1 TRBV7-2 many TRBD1 CASSFGGQGFTEAFF TGTGCCAGCAGCTTTGGGGGACAGGGATTCACTGAAGCTTTCTTT
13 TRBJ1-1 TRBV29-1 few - CSVRGVLNTEAFF TGCAGCGTCCGGGGTGTGCTGAACACTGAAGCTTTCTTT
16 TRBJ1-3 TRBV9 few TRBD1 CASSVTGNPSGNTIYF TGTGCCAGCAGCGTGACAGGGAACCCCTCTGGAAACACCATATATTTT
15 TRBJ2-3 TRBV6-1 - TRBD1 CASRPGQGGSDTQYF TGTGCCAGCAGGCCGGGACAGGGAGGGTCAGATACGCAGTATTTT
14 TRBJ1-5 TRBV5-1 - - CASSLGGQGQPQHF TGCGCCAGCAGCTTGGGGGGGCAGGGCCAGCCCCAGCATTTT
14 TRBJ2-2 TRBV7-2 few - CASSSNGRAGELFF TGTGCCAGCAGCTCCAACGGACGGGCTGGGGAGCTGTTTTTT
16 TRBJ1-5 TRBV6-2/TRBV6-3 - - CASSYQLRASNQPQHF TGTGCCAGCAGTTACCAGCTCCGGGCGTCCAATCAGCCCCAGCATTTT
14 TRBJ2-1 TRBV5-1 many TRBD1 CASSLVQGANEQFF TGCGCCAGCAGCCTGGTACAGGGGGCCAATGAGCAGTTCTTC
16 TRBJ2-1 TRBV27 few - CASSLLAQSSYNEQFF TGTGCCAGCAGTCTACTAGCCCAGAGCTCCTACAATGAGCAGTTCTTC
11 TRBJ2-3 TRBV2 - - CAREGTDTQYF TGTGCCAGGGAGGGGACAGATACGCAGTATTTT
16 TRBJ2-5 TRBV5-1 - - CASSPRTEGRSGTQYF TGCGCCAGCAGCCCACGGACAGAGGGTCGGAGTGGGACCCAGTACTTC
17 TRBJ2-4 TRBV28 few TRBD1 CASSLWSRTGVKNIQYF TGTGCCAGCAGTTTATGGTCCCGGACAGGGGTCAAAAACATTCAGTACTTC
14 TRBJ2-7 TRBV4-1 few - CASSQPEGSYEQYF TGCGCCAGCAGCCAACCGGAGGGGTCCTACGAGCAGTACTTC
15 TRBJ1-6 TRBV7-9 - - CASSSSSSYNSPLHF TGTGCCAGCAGCTCGAGCAGCTCCTATAATTCACCCCTCCACTTT
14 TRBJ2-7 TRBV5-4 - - CASSSSTRAYEQYF TGTGCCAGCAGCTCCTCCACCAGGGCGTACGAGCAGTACTTC
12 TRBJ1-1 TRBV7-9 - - CASSSEQGIVFF TGTGCCAGCAGCTCGGAGCAGGGTATCGTGTTCTTT
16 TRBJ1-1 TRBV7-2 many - CASSLDRAHMNTEAFF TGTGCCAGCAGCTTAGACAGAGCCCACATGAACACTGAAGCTTTCTTT
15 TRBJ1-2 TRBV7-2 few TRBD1 CASSRPGQGVYGYTF TGTGCCAGCAGCCGTCCGGGACAGGGGGTATATGGCTACACCTTC
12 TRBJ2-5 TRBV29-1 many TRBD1 CSGQGLGETQYF TGCAGCGGACAGGGGTTGGGAGAGACCCAGTACTTC
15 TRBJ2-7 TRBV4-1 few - CASSPRDIRDYEQYF TGCGCCAGCAGCCCCCGGGACATACGGGACTACGAGCAGTACTTC
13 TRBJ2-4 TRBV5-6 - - CASTLTGGDIQYF TGTGCCAGCACTCTGACCGGTGGGGACATTCAGTACTTC
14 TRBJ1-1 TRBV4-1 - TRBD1 CASSDGQGYTEAFF TGCGCCAGCAGCGACGGACAGGGATACACTGAAGCTTTCTTT
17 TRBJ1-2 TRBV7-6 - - CASSLEAFAGADYGYTF TGTGCCAGCAGCTTAGAGGCTTTCGCGGGGGCAGACTATGGCTACACCTTC
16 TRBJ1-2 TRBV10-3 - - CAISESRDSSLYGYTF TGTGCCATCAGTGAGTCGAGAGACAGTTCTCTCTATGGCTACACCTTC
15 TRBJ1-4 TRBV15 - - CATSAPGTNNEKLFF TGTGCCACCAGCGCTCCCGGGACTAATAATGAAAAACTGTTTTTT
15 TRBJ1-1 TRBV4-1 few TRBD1 CASSQDQATGNEAFF TGCGCCAGCAGCCAAGATCAAGCGACAGGGAATGAAGCTTTCTTT
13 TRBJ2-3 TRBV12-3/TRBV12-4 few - CASSLLDPDTQYF TGTGCCAGCAGCCTCTTAGATCCAGATACGCAGTATTTT
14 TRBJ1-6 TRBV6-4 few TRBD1 CASSDGTGGSPLHF TGTGCCAGCAGTGACGGGACAGGGGGTTCACCCCTCCACTTT
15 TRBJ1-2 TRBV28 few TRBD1 CASGGTPGQGWGYTF TGTGCCAGCGGGGGGACTCCGGGACAGGGTTGGGGCTACACCTTC
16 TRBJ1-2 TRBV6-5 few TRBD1 CASSYSGTEGMRGYTF TGTGCCAGCAGTTACTCCGGGACAGAGGGAATGAGGGGCTACACCTTC
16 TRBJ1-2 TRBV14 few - CASSQVGSSDRGRYTF TGTGCCAGCAGCCAAGTAGGGTCCTCGGACAGAGGCCGCTACACCTTC
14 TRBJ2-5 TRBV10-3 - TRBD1 CAISATGGEETQYF TGTGCCATCAGTGCGACAGGGGGGGAAGAGACCCAGTACTTC
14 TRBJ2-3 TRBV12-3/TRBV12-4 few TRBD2 CASNPGLASDTQYF TGTGCCAGCAATCCGGGACTAGCGTCAGATACGCAGTATTTT
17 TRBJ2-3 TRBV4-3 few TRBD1 CASSPKRTGASTDTQYF TGCGCCAGCAGCCCGAAACGGACAGGAGCTAGCACAGATACGCAGTATTTT
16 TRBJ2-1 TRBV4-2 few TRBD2 CASSQDEASGGLEQFF TGTGCCAGCAGCCAAGATGAGGCTAGCGGGGGCCTCGAGCAGTTCTTC
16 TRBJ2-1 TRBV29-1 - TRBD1 CSVTSLDRGEYNEQFF TGCAGCGTTACCTCTCTGGACAGGGGGGAGTACAATGAGCAGTTCTTC
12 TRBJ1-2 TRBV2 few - CASLGVGRGYTF TGTGCCAGCCTTGGGGTGGGGCGCGGCTACACCTTC
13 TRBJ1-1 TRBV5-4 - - CASSRVGNTEAFF TGTGCCAGCAGCCGGGTGGGTAACACTGAAGCTTTCTTT
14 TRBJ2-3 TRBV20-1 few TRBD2 CSASAGGSTDTQYF TGCAGTGCTAGTGCGGGGGGGAGCACAGATACGCAGTATTTT
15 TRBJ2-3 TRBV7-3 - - CASSPSSGADGTQYF TGTGCCAGCAGCCCCTCTTCGGGGGCGGATGGTACGCAGTATTTT
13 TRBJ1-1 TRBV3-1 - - CASSQQLNTEAFF TGTGCCAGCAGCCAACAGTTGAACACTGAAGCTTTCTTT
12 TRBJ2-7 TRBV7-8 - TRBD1 CASSLGQGGQYF TGTGCCAGCAGCTTAGGACAGGGCGGGCAGTACTTC
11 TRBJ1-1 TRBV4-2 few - CASSQESARFF TGTGCCAGCAGCCAAGAGTCGGCGCGTTTCTTT
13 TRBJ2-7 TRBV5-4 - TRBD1 CASRDRGLPEQYF TGTGCCTCCCGGGACAGGGGGCTCCCCGAGCAGTACTTC
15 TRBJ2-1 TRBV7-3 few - CASSLWARANNEQFF TGTGCCAGCAGCTTATGGGCGCGGGCTAACAATGAGCAGTTCTTC
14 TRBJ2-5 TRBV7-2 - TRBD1 CASSFLQGWETQYF TGTGCCAGCAGCTTTTTACAGGGGTGGGAGACCCAGTACTTC
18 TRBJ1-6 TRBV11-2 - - CASSPYRANREYNSPLHF TGTGCCAGCAGCCCATATCGCGCTAACAGGGAGTATAATTCACCCCTCCACTTT
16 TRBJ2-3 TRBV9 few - CASSVGVGAVTDTQYF TGTGCCAGCAGCGTAGGGGTGGGGGCGGTCACAGATACGCAGTATTTT
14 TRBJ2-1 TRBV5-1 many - CASSFGTRYNEQFF TGCGCCAGCAGCTTTGGGACAAGATACAATGAGCAGTTCTTC
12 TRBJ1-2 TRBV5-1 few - CASSLDISGYTF TGCGCCAGCAGCTTGGACATTAGCGGCTACACCTTC
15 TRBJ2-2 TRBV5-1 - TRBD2 CASSWPSGGTGELFF TGCGCCAGCAGCTGGCCCAGCGGGGGCACCGGGGAGCTGTTTTTT
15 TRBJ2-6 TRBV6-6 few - CASSYSIVGANVLTF TGTGCCAGCAGTTACTCGATTGTTGGGGCCAACGTCCTGACTTTC
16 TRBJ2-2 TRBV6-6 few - CASFSELGKNTGELFF TGTGCCAGCTTCTCAGAGTTGGGGAAAAACACCGGGGAGCTGTTTTTT
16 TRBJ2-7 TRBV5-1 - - CASSLDSQGRSYEQYF TGCGCCAGCAGCTTGGACTCACAGGGTAGGTCCTACGAGCAGTACTTC
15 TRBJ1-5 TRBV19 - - CASNTGQVDHQPQHF TGTGCCAGTAATACTGGGCAGGTCGACCATCAGCCCCAGCATTTT
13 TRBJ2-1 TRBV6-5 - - CASSWAGTNEQFF TGTGCCAGCAGTTGGGCCGGGACTAATGAGCAGTTCTTC
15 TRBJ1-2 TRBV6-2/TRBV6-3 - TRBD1 CASRHGTGPNYGYTF TGTGCCAGCAGACACGGGACAGGGCCTAACTATGGCTACACCTTC
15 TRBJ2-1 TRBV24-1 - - CATSDRSLPYNEQFF TGTGCCACCAGTGACAGGTCGCTTCCATACAATGAGCAGTTCTTC
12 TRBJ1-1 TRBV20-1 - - CSARVQGRGAFF TGCAGTGCTAGAGTTCAGGGCAGGGGAGCTTTCTTT